This TCR beta chain was profiled in a study of Graves' ophthalmopathy and Graves' hyperthyroidism. Turning to the study itself: Stable hyperthyroidism denotes an absence of ophthalmopathy throughout 18 months of follow-up.

If patients had other autoimmune diseases, uncontrolled infections, pregnancy or lactation, they were excluded. Amplified material comprised TCR beta CDR3 regions derived from RNA transcripts. First-round RT-PCR relied on HTBI primers, and a second-round multiplex PCR came next. TCRdb re-called the multiplex PCR reads with MiXCR, one entry per CDR3 protein. The table has 500,000 to 600,000 distinct CDR3 sequences, about two fifths seen once. General observations from the study: The model predicted ophthalmopathy progression with roughly 70% sensitivity and approximately 72% specificity.

The CDR3 consists of 12 residues. Germline V gives CDR1 SNHLY, CDR2 FYNNEI. V shed 6 bases and J shed 4 bases, with 8 bases lying between them. Of note for this clonotype: The antigen is undetermined.

This sequence originates from an adult man with Graves' hyperthyroidism. The chain recombines TRBV2 with TRBJ2-3, with D uncertain. Material for sequencing was peripheral blood or thyroid tissue (not recorded which). CDR3 nucleotides: TGTGCCAGCAGGGAACAAGCAGATACGCAGTATTTT. It translates to CASREQADTQYF.